This T cell receptor (beta chain) appears in the sequencing data of a study of CD8+ T cells in alopecia areata. Study context: The drug, oral tofacitinib, was given to treated patients at 5 to 10 mg twice daily.

The treatment denotes: oral pan-JAK inhibitor, 5-10 mg twice daily. Study-wide results and caveats: Clarity of TCR sharing across patients fell short of that in mice, possibly HLA-related.

cDNA serving as the sequencing template came from extracted, reverse transcribed RNA. The repertoire was sequenced with immunoSEQ multiplex PCR; TCRdb's copy has only in-frame clones and lacks some. Seen here are some 110,000 clones, roughly 50% observed once, and the top ten hold under 35%. A remark on this clone: Antigen specificity is unknown.

This receptor was taken from a human donor with alopecia areata. The sample in question was CD8+ T cells sorted from blood, obtained at week 4, from a patient treated with tofacitinib.

The CDR3 loop is CSGWGTKNIQYF. The CDR3 region has the DNA TGCAGCGGGTGGGGAACCAAAAACATTCAGTACTTC. The chain has TRBV29-1 and TRBJ2-4; no firm D call. CDR3 length: 12 residues. The germline gives CDR1 SQVTM, CDR2 ANQGSEA. Trimming removed 7 bases at V and 2 bases at J, with 9 bases between.